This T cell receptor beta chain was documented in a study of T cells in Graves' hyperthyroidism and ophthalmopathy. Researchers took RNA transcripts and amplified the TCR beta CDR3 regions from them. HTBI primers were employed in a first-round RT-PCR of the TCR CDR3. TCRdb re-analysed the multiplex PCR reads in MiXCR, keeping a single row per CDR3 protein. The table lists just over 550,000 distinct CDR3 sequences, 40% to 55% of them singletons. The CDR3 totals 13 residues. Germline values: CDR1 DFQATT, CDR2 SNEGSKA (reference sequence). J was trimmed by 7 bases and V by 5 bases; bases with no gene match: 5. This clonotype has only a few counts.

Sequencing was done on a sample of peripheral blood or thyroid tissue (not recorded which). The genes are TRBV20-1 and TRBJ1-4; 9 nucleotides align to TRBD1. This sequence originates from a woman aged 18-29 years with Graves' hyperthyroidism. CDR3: CSAFTGGTEKLFF. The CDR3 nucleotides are TGCAGTGCTTTCACAGGGGGCACTGAAAAACTGTTTTTT.